This TCR beta chain emerged from a study of blood T cell repertoires in COVID-19. Per the authors' pipeline: Amplification of reference gene primers provided the estimated nucleated cell counts. Some clones are missing from TCRdb's copy, which holds only in-frame ones; the method was immunoSEQ multiplex PCR. The DNA gave D and trimming, while V, J and clone size come from that table. The sample lists about 220,000 clones; around 84% were seen once. V gave up 5 bases and J gave up 4 bases; unmatched junction bases: 9. CDR1 is MDHEN, CDR2 SYDVKM, per germline. CDR3 length: 15 amino acids. Sequences were obtained from peripheral blood. The chain employs TRBV28 and TRBJ1-2, with 8 bases aligning to TRBD1. This TCR came from a middle-aged man who had recovered from COVID-19. The chain's CDR3 is CASSLRDRTGYGYTF. In DNA form, the CDR3 reads TGTGCCAGCAGTCTCAGGGACAGGACTGGCTATGGCTACACCTTC.